Listed here are 13 T cell receptor beta chains from one sample, sequenced in a study of T-cell memory formation after mild COVID-19. MiXCR was run by TCRdb on the 5' RACE reads, yielding one entry per CDR3 protein. The sample holds about 400,000 distinct CDR3 sequences, roughly 18% seen once. The sample was PBMCs or a T cell subset sorted from them (not recorded which). The receptors originated from a man aged 18-30 years who had mild COVID-19 (a few samples of this study predate the infection). Cell type and time point are not known.

There are a few counts of this clonotype. This chain uses TRBV9 with TRBJ2-2, with D maybe TRBD2 (7 bases). Per the germline V gene, CDR1 is SGDLS and CDR2 is YYNGEE. CDR3 length: 16 residues. The V end lost 5 bases, the J end lost 7 bases, and 21 bases lay between the germline ends. CDR3 coding DNA: TGTGCCAGCAGTCCCTCTGTAGGGGGGGGAGTCGGGGAGCTGTTTTTT. Amino acids: CASSPSVGGGVGELFF. The entire variable domain, with the rest obtained from reference TRBV9 and TRBJ2-2, is as follows: DSGVTQTPKHLITATGQRVTLRCSPRSGDLSVYWYQQSLDQGLQFLIQYYNGEERAKGNILERFSAQQFPDLHSELNLSSLELGDSALYFCASSPSVGGGVGELFFGEGSRLTVL.

Comments on this clonotype: The junction does not match germline at one end; this may be a read error. The V call is TRBV9, the J call TRBJ2-3; 8 bases agree with TRBD1. Per germline, CDR1 SGDLS and CDR2 YYNGEE. CDR3 length: 16 residues. Here the CDR3 reads CASSPDVGQGTHTQYF. For the CDR3, the DNA is TGTGCCAGCAGCCCTGACGTAGGACAGGGCACACATACGCAGTATTTT.

The rearrangement links TRBV7-3 to TRBJ1-1, with 7 positions matching TRBD1. V was pared by 0 bases and J by 5 bases, with 6 bases of the junction left unmatched. Germline V gene lookup returns CDR1 SGHTA and CDR2 FQGTGA. The CDR3 covers 15 residues. CDR3 protein: CASSLTGGGATEAFF. DNA for the CDR3: TGTGCCAGCAGCTTAACGGGAGGGGGCGCGACTGAAGCTTTCTTT.

The V call is TRBV20-1, the J call TRBJ1-1; D uncertain. This CDR3 region has 13 residues. The germline CDR1 and CDR2 sequences are DFQATT and SNEGSKA (reference sequence). Trimming stripped 1 base from V and 10 bases from J, with 16 bases between. Here the CDR3 reads CSARVGLQKIAFF. CDR3 bases: TGCAGTGCTAGAGTTGGTCTTCAAAAGATAGCTTTCTTT.

At least ten counts were recorded for this clonotype. CDR3 nucleotide sequence: TGCGCCAGCAGCTTGGGGCAGACTCTCACAGATACGCAGTATTTT. This gives the protein CASSLGQTLTDTQYF. The chain combines TRBV5-1 with TRBJ2-3, with D hard to call. V lost 0 bases and J 2 bases, leaving 10 bases between the germline ends. Germline V gene sequence: CDR1 SGHRS, CDR2 YFSETQ. The CDR3 runs 15 residues.

J is TRBJ1-6 and V is TRBV5-4; D gene uncertain. The CDR3 length is 14 residues. Germline lookup yields CDR1 SGHNT and CDR2 YYREEE (reference sequence). V lost 4 bases and J lost 8, with 13 bases in between. The DNA of the CDR3 is TGTGCCAGCAGCCGGCCCCCCTGGGATTCACCCCTCCACTTT. Translated, it gives CASSRPPWDSPLHF.

This clonotype has a single count. A much larger clone is a single base away; this may be a read error. The CDR3 does not close with the conserved phenylalanine or tryptophan, likely indicating a read error. CDR3 protein: CASSPPGGGNEQFL. The DNA of the CDR3 is TGCGCCAGCAGCCCGCCCGGGGGAGGAAATGAGCAGTTCTTA. The chain is built from TRBV5-1 and TRBJ2-1; D possibly corresponds to TRBD2 (6 bases). From germline, CDR1 is SGHRS and CDR2 YFSETQ. With 4 bases removed from V and 7 bases from J, the gap between germline ends came to 15 bases. This CDR3 has 14 residues.

This clonotype was detected only a few times. The chain combines TRBV7-9 with TRBJ1-2; D gene uncertain. Per the germline V gene, CDR1 is SEHNR and CDR2 is FQNEAQ (reference sequence). V lost 8 bases to trimming and J lost 8 bases, with 18 bases between them. This CDR3 contains 13 residues. The CDR3 reads CASSTGRDRGYTF. The CDR3 nucleotides are TGTGCCAGCTCTACTGGGAGGGATCGGGGCTACACCTTC.

The chain couples TRBV5-1 to TRBJ2-5; D remains unclear. CDR3 length: 14 amino acids. V lost 9 bases, J lost 4 bases, and 19 bases lay in between. Germline CDR1 and CDR2: SGHRS and YFSETQ. The CDR3 here is CATKPGPTGETQYF. In DNA form, the CDR3 reads TGCGCCACCAAACCAGGACCGACCGGAGAGACCCAGTACTTC.

This sequence joins TRBV7-9 and TRBJ2-1, with D possibly matching TRBD2 (5 bases). The CDR3 is made up of 17 amino acids. V was shortened by 5 bases and J by 5 bases, with 22 bases between the two germline ends. Germline assignment: CDR1 SEHNR and CDR2 FQNEAQ (reference sequence). The CDR3 DNA sequence: TGTGCCAGCAGCCCCCGCCCCCGGACTCGCCGGAACAATGAGCAGTTCTTC. Residues: CASSPRPRTRRNNEQFF.

The chain uses TRBV12-3 or TRBV12-4 and TRBJ2-7; D uncertain. The V and J ends lost 6 bases and 0 bases respectively, with 12 bases between them. The CDR3 spans 14 residues. CDR3 sequence (DNA): TGTGCCAGCAGAATAAACCCTCACTCCTACGAGCAGTACTTC. It encodes CASRINPHSYEQYF.

The V call is TRBV24-1, the J call TRBJ2-1; 9 bases are a match to TRBD1. Germline V gene sequence: CDR1 KGHDR, CDR2 SFDVKD. V shed 4 bases, J shed 0 bases, and the junction held 6 bases outside the gene matches. The CDR3 is 17 amino acids. DNA of the CDR3: TGTGCCACCAGTGACCCGGGACAGGGCGGCTCCTACAATGAGCAGTTCTTC. It yields the protein CATSDPGQGGSYNEQFF.

This clonotype came up a few times. V gene TRBV27 combines with J gene TRBJ2-7; D is perhaps TRBD1 (5 bases). This CDR3 contains 14 residues. The germline V and J ends were trimmed by 2 bases and 3 bases, with 11 bases remaining between them. Germline V lookup: CDR1 MNHEY, CDR2 SMNVEV (reference sequence). CDR3 region: CASSLKGAGYEQYV. DNA for the CDR3: TGTGCCAGCAGTTTAAAAGGGGCCGGCTACGAGCAGTACGTC.